Following are 29 T cell receptor beta chains from one sample sequenced in a study of patients and donors after allogeneic stem cell transplantation. TCRdb redid the calling of the RT-PCR reads with MiXCR, one entry per CDR3 protein. The table records roughly 960,000 distinct CDR3 sequences, 15% to 20% of them present only once. The sequencing sample was made of blood, either unsorted or a sorted T cell fraction (not recorded which). The receptors were sampled from a human donor who was either an allogeneic HSCT recipient or a stem cell or donor lymphocyte infusion donor (not recorded which). It is not recorded whose cells these are; they may come from a transplant donor.

CDR3 loop: CASGLGQGTGELFF. DNA of the CDR3: TGTGCTAGTGGTTTGGGACAGGGCACCGGGGAGCTGTTTTTT. The rearrangement uses TRBV12-5 and TRBJ2-2; TRBD1 aligns across 7 bases. The CDR3 has 14 residues. V was clipped by 1 base and J by 4 bases; unmatched bases: 0. Germline CDR1 LGHNT, CDR2 FRNRAP.

This clonotype has more than one count but fewer than ten. This chain links TRBV24-1 with TRBJ2-1; 8 nucleotides line up with TRBD2. Germline-derived CDR1 and CDR2 are KGHDR and SFDVKD. The trim removed 10 bases at V and 4 bases at J, leaving 8 bases unmatched. This CDR3 region has 14 residues. CDR3 bases: TGTGCCACTAGAGCGGGGGCGGGATACAATGAGCAGTTCTTC. Translating it yields CATRAGAGYNEQFF.

This clonotype was seen more than once but under ten times. This chain uses TRBV20-1 with TRBJ2-2; possible D gene TRBD1, 6 bases. Germline loops: CDR1 DFQATT, CDR2 SNEGSKA (reference sequence). The CDR3 extends over 13 amino acids. V dropped 2 bases and J dropped 6 bases, with 10 bases sitting between them. CDR3 sequence reads: CSARIGGPGELFF. The CDR3 DNA sequence: TGCAGTGCTAGAATAGGGGGACCCGGGGAGCTGTTTTTT.

This clonotype has more than one count but fewer than ten. V usage is TRBV6-1 and J usage is TRBJ2-1, with D perhaps TRBD2 (6 bases). The V gene lost 6 bases and the J gene lost 9 bases, with 18 bases spanning the gap. The germline CDR1 and CDR2 sequences are MNHNS and SASEGT. This CDR3 is built from 14 residues. The CDR3 protein is CASSPGRVPSEQFF. CDR3 coding DNA: TGTGCCAGCAGCCCCGGGAGAGTTCCAAGTGAGCAGTTCTTC.

The rearrangement uses TRBV20-1 and TRBJ2-3; D gene uncertain. Trimming took 3 bases from V and 0 from J, leaving 10 bases between them. CDR1 is DFQATT and CDR2 is SNEGSKA in the germline V gene (reference sequence). The length of the CDR3 is 14 residues. The CDR3 region has the DNA TGCAGTGCTAGGCCTATTTCCAGCACAGATACGCAGTATTTT. It encodes CSARPISSTDTQYF.

This clonotype was seen a few times. This chain links TRBV6-1 with TRBJ1-1; tentatively, D is TRBD1 (6 bases). Germline V gene lookup returns CDR1 MNHNS and CDR2 SASEGT. V lost 5 bases to trimming and J lost 5 bases, with 12 bases between them. The CDR3 loop spans 13 amino acids. The CDR3 DNA follows: TGTGCCAGCAGTAGAGGGACAAGTACTGAAGCTTTCTTT. Its translation is CASSRGTSTEAFF.

The rearrangement joins TRBV12-3 or TRBV12-4 to TRBJ1-2, with D uncertain. V was clipped by 6 bases and J by 4 bases, with 12 bases between them. The CDR3 consists of 13 residues. CDR3 loop: CASSGVSTYGYTF. DNA of the CDR3: TGTGCCAGCAGCGGAGTATCGACCTATGGCTACACCTTC.

V usage is TRBV5-1 and J usage is TRBJ1-3; D is undetermined. V lost 0 bases and J lost 0, with 7 bases in between. CDR1 is SGHRS and CDR2 is YFSETQ in the germline V gene. The CDR3 has 15 amino acids. The CDR3: CASSLEVGSGNTIYF. CDR3 bases: TGCGCCAGCAGCTTGGAGGTGGGCTCTGGAAACACCATATATTTT.

The J gene is TRBJ2-3, the V gene TRBV24-1, with TRBD2 identical over 12 bases. J gave up 5 bases and V 3 bases, and 8 bases lay outside the gene matches. Germline CDR1 reads KGHDR; CDR2 reads SFDVKD. The CDR3 extends over 17 amino acids. CDR3: CATSDPPSGRAVDTQYF. CDR3 coding DNA: TGTGCCACCAGTGATCCTCCTAGCGGGAGGGCGGTAGATACGCAGTATTTT.

This clonotype has a handful of counts. This sequence joins TRBV15 and TRBJ2-1, with D possibly being TRBD1 (6 bases). The CDR3 contains 14 residues. Germline V gene lookup returns CDR1 LNHNV and CDR2 YYDKDF (reference sequence). The V end lost 0 bases, the J end lost 16 bases, and 19 bases lay between the germline ends. The CDR3 sequence is CATSRDPVGALVFF. As DNA, the CDR3 is TGTGCCACCAGCAGAGATCCCGTGGGGGCCTTAGTATTCTTC.

The chain employs TRBV29-1 and TRBJ2-3, with D unresolved. This CDR3 contains 10 residues. Between the trimmed V and J ends, which lost 7 bases and 3 bases, there was a span of 5 bases. Germline lookup yields CDR1 SQVTM and CDR2 ANQGSEA. The CDR3 is CSAKTDTQYF. The DNA for the CDR3 is TGCAGCGCGAAGACAGATACGCAGTATTTT.

This clonotype has a handful of counts. The rearrangement links TRBV4-2 to TRBJ2-7, with TRBD2 matching 11 bases. This CDR3 comprises 15 residues. The J segment lost 4 bases and the V segment lost 8 bases, leaving 10 bases of the junction unmatched. CDR1 is LGHNA and CDR2 is YNFKEQ in the germline V gene. Here the CDR3 reads CASRKLAGERYEQYF. The CDR3 DNA reads TGTGCCAGCCGCAAACTAGCGGGAGAACGATACGAGCAGTACTTC.

V gene TRBV2 combines with J gene TRBJ2-5; TRBD2 aligns across 11 bases. The germline V gene encodes CDR1 SNHLY and CDR2 FYNNEI. The CDR3 sequence is 17 residues long. J was trimmed by 8 bases and V by 2 bases; bases with no gene match: 13. For the CDR3, the DNA is TGTGCCAGCAGTGAATCCGCCACGATTACTAGCGGGGGTACCCAGTACTTC. This sequence encodes CASSESATITSGGTQYF.

The chain employs TRBV5-1 and TRBJ2-3, with a tentative D call TRBD2 (6 bases). Trimming cost V 1 base and J 7 bases, with 16 bases left between them. The CDR3 has 15 residues. CDR1 and CDR2 (germline): SGHRS, YFSETQ. CDR3 bases: TGCGCCAGCAGCTTGACTGGCGGGACCAGGAATACGCAGTATTTT. Amino acid sequence: CASSLTGGTRNTQYF.

This chain joins TRBV11-3 and TRBJ2-5; no clear D gene. V was cut by 5 bases and J by 4 bases, with 11 bases left in between. Germline assignment: CDR1 SGHNT and CDR2 YENEEA. CDR3 length: 13 residues. CDR3 DNA: TGTGCCAGCAGCAAACCCTTAGTAGAGACCCAGTACTTC. Translating it yields CASSKPLVETQYF.

This clonotype was observed at least ten times. This sequence joins TRBV25-1 and TRBJ2-6; no clear D. The germline gives CDR1 MGHDK, CDR2 SYGVNS. This CDR3 comprises 13 residues. With 4 bases removed from V and 2 bases from J, the gap between germline ends came to 3 bases. This chain's CDR3 is CASSVPGANVLTF. For the CDR3, the DNA is TGTGCCAGCAGTGTTCCTGGGGCCAACGTCCTGACTTTC. Together with reference TRBV25-1 and TRBJ2-6, the CDR3 gives the full variable domain: EADIYQTPRYLVIGTGKKITLECSQTMGHDKMYWYQQDPGMELHLIHYSYGVNSTEKGDLSSESTVSRIRTEHFPLTLESARPSHTSQYLCASSVPGANVLTFGAGSRLTVL.

This chain joins TRBV6-5 and TRBJ1-5, with a possible D match to TRBD1 (5 bases). Germline assignment: CDR1 MNHEY and CDR2 SVGAGI. Trimming left V 4 bases short and J 6 bases short, with 13 bases between. This CDR3 region has 14 residues. The CDR3 reads CASSSGTHRQPQHF. CDR3 DNA: TGTGCCAGCAGTTCCGGGACCCACCGTCAGCCCCAGCATTTT.

This clonotype was observed a few times. The chain joins TRBV5-1 to TRBJ2-2; 9 bases align to TRBD2. The CDR3 loop spans 18 amino acids. With 4 bases clipped from V and 2 bases from J, the junction kept 12 bases outside the gene matches. Germline V gene data show CDR1 as SGHRS and CDR2 as YFSETQ. Here the CDR3 DNA reads TGCGCCAGCAGCGCGACTAGCGGTTGGGGGAAAAACACCGGGGAGCTGTTTTTT. Translation: CASSATSGWGKNTGELFF.

The gene calls are TRBV29-1 and TRBJ2-3; 8 bases agree with TRBD2. With 5 bases clipped from V and 2 bases from J, the junction kept 12 bases outside the gene matches. In germline, CDR1 is SQVTM, CDR2 ANQGSEA. CDR3 length equals 16 residues. CDR3 residues: CSVRVHSGSDTDTQYF. The CDR3 nucleotides are TGCAGCGTTCGGGTACACAGCGGGAGTGACACAGATACGCAGTATTTT.

The rearrangement uses TRBV20-1 and TRBJ2-1; a possible D gene is TRBD2 (5 bases). V lost 5 bases and J 6 bases, leaving 14 bases between the germline ends. This CDR3 spans 13 amino acids. Looked up from germline, CDR1 is DFQATT and CDR2 is SNEGSKA (reference sequence). In DNA form, the CDR3 reads TGCAGTGCTTCTTTTACTAGTAGCAATGAGCAGTTCTTC. This sequence encodes CSASFTSSNEQFF.

The sample holds a few counts of this clonotype. The rearrangement links TRBV12-3 or TRBV12-4 to TRBJ1-1; D is unresolved. With 6 bases removed from V and 4 bases from J, the gap between germline ends came to 24 bases. This CDR3 comprises 17 residues. The CDR3 sequence is CASSPPHPLRGITEAFF. CDR3 nucleotides: TGTGCCAGCAGCCCACCCCATCCATTGCGGGGAATCACTGAAGCTTTCTTT.

The chain carries TRBV20-1 and TRBJ1-5; tentative D call: TRBD1 (5 bases). V shed 3 bases and J shed 1 base, with 16 bases lying between them. Germline-derived CDR1 and CDR2 are DFQATT and SNEGSKA (reference sequence). The CDR3 is made up of 16 amino acids. The CDR3 is CSASKIGAVSNQPQHF. CDR3 DNA: TGCAGTGCTAGTAAAATAGGGGCAGTCAGCAATCAGCCCCAGCATTTT.

This chain joins TRBV7-2 and TRBJ1-2, with 7 bases identical to TRBD1. Trimming took 5 bases from V and 0 from J; bases not matched to a gene: 3. The CDR3 spans 14 residues. Germline V gene data show CDR1 as SGHTA and CDR2 as FQGNSA. The CDR3 spells CASSPGQPNYGYTF. In DNA form, the CDR3 reads TGTGCCAGCAGCCCGGGACAGCCTAACTATGGCTACACCTTC.

This clonotype has just a few counts. V gene TRBV20-1 combines with J gene TRBJ1-2, with a tentative D call TRBD1 (6 bases). V lost 0 bases and J lost 7, with 15 bases in between. From germline, CDR1 is DFQATT and CDR2 SNEGSKA (reference sequence). The CDR3 sequence is 14 residues long. The CDR3 sequence: CSARDEQGLSGYTF. CDR3 bases: TGCAGTGCTAGAGATGAACAGGGCTTAAGTGGCTACACCTTC.

This clonotype was found a few times. The chain links TRBV24-1 to TRBJ1-5, with 7 bases aligning to TRBD1. This CDR3 comprises 13 residues. Germline V gives CDR1 KGHDR, CDR2 SFDVKD. With 6 bases clipped from V and 6 bases from J, the junction kept 4 bases outside the gene matches. In nucleotides, the CDR3 is TGTGCCACCAGTCAGGGGGGCGGTCAGCCCCAGCATTTT. Translation gives CATSQGGGQPQHF.

The chain combines TRBV12-3 or TRBV12-4 with TRBJ2-1; TRBD2 matches at 7 bases. The CDR3 sequence is 14 residues long. The J segment lost 15 bases and the V segment lost 7 bases, leaving 18 bases of the junction unmatched. The CDR3 DNA is TGTGCCAGCACCTGGGGGGGAGCGGGCTATCGTCTGTTCTTC. Amino acids: CASTWGGAGYRLFF.

The gene calls are TRBV9 and TRBJ2-7; D unclear. Germline V lookup: CDR1 SGDLS, CDR2 YYNGEE. This CDR3 comprises 13 residues. V lost 3 bases, J lost 5 bases, and 12 bases lay in between. The CDR3 coding sequence is TGTGCCAGCAGCGAGGCAATCGATAACGAGCAGTACTTC. This codes for CASSEAIDNEQYF.

The rearrangement uses TRBV7-6 and TRBJ2-7; TRBD1 matches at 8 bases. CDR3 length: 14 amino acids. The trim removed 5 bases at V and 2 bases at J, leaving 5 bases unmatched. CDR1 is SGHVS and CDR2 is FNYEAQ in the germline V gene. CDR3 coding DNA: TGTGCCAGCAGCATAACACAGGGGGCCTACGAGCAGTACTTC. It translates to CASSITQGAYEQYF.

This sequence joins TRBV15 and TRBJ1-2; TRBD1 matches 10 bases. The CDR3 has 15 residues. The ends lost 3 bases at V and 4 bases at J; junction bases unmatched: 5. Per the germline V gene, CDR1 is LNHNV and CDR2 is YYDKDF (reference sequence). The chain's CDR3 is CATSRGTGESYGYTF. For the CDR3, the DNA is TGTGCCACCAGCAGGGGGACAGGGGAAAGCTATGGCTACACCTTC.